The text below deals with one TCR beta chain. Libraries were prepared by immunoSEQ multiplex PCR; TCRdb keeps only in-frame clonotypes and omits some of them. The repertoire holds about 270,000 clones, roughly 85% seen once, with roughly 3.1% in the top ten. The data originate from a study of blood T cell repertoires in COVID-19. Turning to the study itself: Sources were T cells, B-cell-depleted T cells, or PBMCs; the material itself was cDNA or gDNA.

CDR3 length: 15 amino acids. From germline, CDR1 is MNHEY and CDR2 SVGAGI. The V segment lost 6 bases and the J segment 4 bases; nucleotides outside the gene matches: 5. V usage is TRBV6-5 and J usage is TRBJ2-1; 11 nucleotides agree with TRBD2. This sequence originates from a woman aged 18-29 years with acute or convalescent COVID-19. Sample: peripheral blood. The CDR3 here is CASRDLAGGYNEQFF. CDR3 in DNA: TGTGCCAGCAGGGATCTAGCGGGAGGATACAATGAGCAGTTCTTC.